A selection of T cell receptor beta chains follows, all from one sample in a study of blood T cell repertoires in COVID-19. The method was immunoSEQ multiplex PCR; TCRdb's version includes in-frame clones alone and lacks a portion of them. The sample records around 310,000 clones, approximately 87% being singletons. Material for sequencing was peripheral blood. These receptors originate from a woman aged 50 to 65 with active or convalescent COVID-19. Both conserved end residues are part of each CDR3. The D gene is left open where the match is weak. Expanded clones are given a class, and other clones once, few, many or no size at all.

j_call: TRBJ1-6
v_call: TRBV30
clone_size: -
d_call: TRBD1
cdr3_nt: TGTGCCTGGAGATGGGGACAGGGGCTCTATAATTCACCCCTCCACTTT
cdr3_aa: CAWRWGQGLYNSPLHF

j_call: TRBJ1-1
v_call: TRBV5-4
clone_size: -
d_call: -
cdr3_nt: TGTGCCAGCAGCTTGGCTAGAGAGATGAACACTGAAGCTTTCTTT
cdr3_aa: CASSLAREMNTEAFF

j_call: TRBJ2-2
v_call: TRBV18
clone_size: -
d_call: -
cdr3_nt: TGTGCCAGCTCACCTCGAGGCCTGAATCCCGGGGAGCTGTTTTTT
cdr3_aa: CASSPRGLNPGELFF

j_call: TRBJ2-7
v_call: TRBV7-6
clone_size: once
d_call: TRBD2
cdr3_nt: TGTGCCAGCAGCTTAAGTGCGGGGGGTACTATCGAGCAGTACTTC
cdr3_aa: CASSLSAGGTIEQYF

j_call: TRBJ2-1
v_call: TRBV5-3
clone_size: once
d_call: TRBD2
cdr3_nt: TGTGCCAGAAGCTTGTCTCGTCGCAAGCGGGAGGGTCCCCAATCCTACAATGAGCAGTTCTTC
cdr3_aa: CARSLSRRKREGPQSYNEQFF

j_call: TRBJ2-3
v_call: TRBV5-4
clone_size: -
d_call: TRBD1
cdr3_nt: TGTGCCAGCAGCTTGTGGAGACAGGGATTCACAGATACGCAGTATTTT
cdr3_aa: CASSLWRQGFTDTQYF

j_call: TRBJ1-6
v_call: TRBV7-9
clone_size: -
d_call: TRBD1
cdr3_nt: TGTGCCAGCAGCCCTGGGACAGCGGATAATTCACCCCTCCACTTT
cdr3_aa: CASSPGTADNSPLHF

j_call: TRBJ1-4
v_call: TRBV14
clone_size: -
d_call: -
cdr3_nt: TGTGCCAGTCGGGGGGCCGCTAATGAAAAACTGTTTTTT
cdr3_aa: CASRGAANEKLFF

j_call: TRBJ2-1
v_call: TRBV7-6
clone_size: many
d_call: TRBD1
cdr3_nt: TGTGCCAGCAGCTCCCCCGGGACAGGGTCCTACAATGAGCAGTTCTTC
cdr3_aa: CASSSPGTGSYNEQFF

j_call: TRBJ2-3
v_call: TRBV2
clone_size: -
d_call: -
cdr3_nt: TGTGCCAGCAGTGAAAGCGGAACCTTATCGACAGATACGCAGTATTTT
cdr3_aa: CASSESGTLSTDTQYF

j_call: TRBJ1-2
v_call: TRBV5-6
clone_size: -
d_call: -
cdr3_nt: TGTGCCAGCAGCTTGGCTGCGGGCCCGGGCTACACCTTC
cdr3_aa: CASSLAAGPGYTF

j_call: TRBJ2-5
v_call: TRBV18
clone_size: -
d_call: -
cdr3_nt: TGTGCCAGCTCACCAAATCGAGAGACCCAGTACTTC
cdr3_aa: CASSPNRETQYF

j_call: TRBJ1-2
v_call: TRBV3-1/TRBV3-2
clone_size: -
d_call: -
cdr3_nt: TGTGCCAGCAGCCAACGAGGAACACGGGGTGGCTACACCTTC
cdr3_aa: CASSQRGTRGGYTF

j_call: TRBJ1-2
v_call: TRBV10-1
clone_size: -
d_call: TRBD1
cdr3_nt: TGCGCCAGCAAAGGGGACAGAGGCTACACCTTC
cdr3_aa: CASKGDRGYTF

j_call: TRBJ1-1
v_call: TRBV19
clone_size: -
d_call: TRBD1
cdr3_nt: TGTGCCAGTAGGACAGGGGCCTGGATGGACACTGAAGCTTTCTTT
cdr3_aa: CASRTGAWMDTEAFF

j_call: TRBJ2-5
v_call: TRBV12-3/TRBV12-4
clone_size: -
d_call: -
cdr3_nt: TGTGCCAGCAGTTTAATAGGCAGGGAGACCCAGTACTTC
cdr3_aa: CASSLIGRETQYF

j_call: TRBJ1-2
v_call: TRBV15
clone_size: few
d_call: TRBD1
cdr3_nt: TGTGCCACCAGCAGACCCCTTCGGACAGGGGGAGAGGGCTATGGCTACACCTTC
cdr3_aa: CATSRPLRTGGEGYGYTF

j_call: TRBJ1-6
v_call: TRBV27
clone_size: -
d_call: -
cdr3_nt: TGTGCCAGCAGTTTATTGACGTCCCCAGGTTCACCCCTCCACTTT
cdr3_aa: CASSLLTSPGSPLHF

j_call: TRBJ2-7
v_call: TRBV29-1
clone_size: -
d_call: TRBD2
cdr3_nt: TGCAGCGTTGAAGAGAATAGCGGGAGGCCCTACGAGCAGTACTTC
cdr3_aa: CSVEENSGRPYEQYF

j_call: TRBJ1-2
v_call: TRBV5-1
clone_size: many
d_call: TRBD1
cdr3_nt: TGCGCCAGCAGCCCCCCGACAGGGGGCGAGGACTATGGCTACACCTTC
cdr3_aa: CASSPPTGGEDYGYTF

j_call: TRBJ1-2
v_call: TRBV7-6
clone_size: -
d_call: TRBD1
cdr3_nt: TGTGCCAGCAGTTCGGGACAGCTTAACTATGGCTACACCTTC
cdr3_aa: CASSSGQLNYGYTF

j_call: TRBJ2-7
v_call: TRBV5-1
clone_size: -
d_call: -
cdr3_nt: TGCGCCAGCAGCTTAAATCCAGAATACGAGCAGTACTTC
cdr3_aa: CASSLNPEYEQYF

j_call: TRBJ2-3
v_call: TRBV27
clone_size: once
d_call: TRBD1
cdr3_nt: TGTGCCAGCACAGGGGGCAGGGGCACAGATACGCAGTATTTT
cdr3_aa: CASTGGRGTDTQYF

j_call: TRBJ1-2
v_call: TRBV4-1
clone_size: -
d_call: -
cdr3_nt: TGCGCCAGCAGCCAAGAGGTCCAGGCCCTTCTCTATGGCTACACCTTC
cdr3_aa: CASSQEVQALLYGYTF

j_call: TRBJ2-2
v_call: TRBV5-1
clone_size: once
d_call: TRBD2
cdr3_nt: TGCGCCAGCAGAATAGCGGGAGCGAACACCGGGGAGCTGTTTTTT
cdr3_aa: CASRIAGANTGELFF

j_call: TRBJ2-7
v_call: TRBV7-9
clone_size: -
d_call: TRBD1
cdr3_nt: TGTGCCAGCAGCCCAAGGACAGGGGAGGGAAACGAGCAGTACTTC
cdr3_aa: CASSPRTGEGNEQYF

j_call: TRBJ2-3
v_call: TRBV29-1
clone_size: -
d_call: -
cdr3_nt: TGCAGCACTGGGAAGGGGACAGATACGCAGTATTTT
cdr3_aa: CSTGKGTDTQYF

j_call: TRBJ1-2
v_call: TRBV28
clone_size: -
d_call: -
cdr3_nt: TGTGCCAGCAGTCCCCGACAGTTAAACTATGGCTACACCTTC
cdr3_aa: CASSPRQLNYGYTF

j_call: TRBJ1-1
v_call: TRBV7-9
clone_size: -
d_call: TRBD1
cdr3_nt: TGTGCCAGCAGCACCGGACAGGCTGTACAGAACACTGAAGCTTTCTTT
cdr3_aa: CASSTGQAVQNTEAFF

j_call: TRBJ2-3
v_call: TRBV27
clone_size: -
d_call: TRBD2
cdr3_nt: TGTGCCAGCAGTTTAGTCGGACTAGCGGGCACAGATACGCAGTATTTT
cdr3_aa: CASSLVGLAGTDTQYF

j_call: TRBJ1-1
v_call: TRBV7-9
clone_size: -
d_call: TRBD1
cdr3_nt: TGTGCCAGCAGCCAAGGGACAGCCCTTGAAGCTTTCTTT
cdr3_aa: CASSQGTALEAFF

j_call: TRBJ1-1
v_call: TRBV7-2
clone_size: -
d_call: TRBD1
cdr3_nt: TGTGCCAGCAGCTTAGTAGGAACGACAGGGTCGAACACTGAAGCTTTCTTT
cdr3_aa: CASSLVGTTGSNTEAFF

j_call: TRBJ2-7
v_call: TRBV6-6
clone_size: few
d_call: -
cdr3_nt: TGTGCCAGCAGCCCGACTCCCGGAGTCCCTGGGTACGAGCAGTACTTC
cdr3_aa: CASSPTPGVPGYEQYF